The sequence of this T cell receptor (beta chain) was determined in a study of tumor-infiltrating lymphocytes in primary liver carcinoma. About the study: These were node-negative, non-metastatic T1-T3 tumors of roughly 4 to 10 cm. Samples returned roughly 3.5 to 7.5 million productive TCRbeta reads each. Read depth did not differ significantly between tissue types. Study results and caveats: Relative to tumor region pairs, the tumor-adjacent and tumor-blood pairs showed overlap that was lower.

Many counts were recorded for this clonotype. The target antigen is unknown. Production of TCR beta cDNA used roughly 480 ng total RNA together with a constant-region primer. Generation of the TCR beta libraries relied on three nested multiplex PCR rounds using slightly modified ARM-PCR. TCRdb reprocessed the multiplex PCR reads via MiXCR and lists one record per CDR3 protein. The sample records about 320,000 distinct CDR3 sequences, about 50% being singletons. The source of the blood RNA was unsorted whole blood, and germline DNA was extracted as well. Material: peripheral blood. The receptor was isolated from a woman in her twenties or thirties with primary liver carcinoma and hepatitis B virus infection.

The CDR3 is CASVPWTDSMNTEAFF. DNA of the CDR3: TGTGCCAGCGTCCCTTGGACAGACAGCATGAACACTGAAGCTTTCTTT. The chain combines TRBV6-6 with TRBJ1-1; maybe TRBD1 (6 bases). The CDR3 runs to 16 residues. From germline, CDR1 is MNHNY and CDR2 SVGAGI (reference sequence). The V and J ends lost 8 bases and 0 bases respectively, with 19 bases between them.